Each of the 5 T cell receptor beta chains below was sequenced from the same sample in a study of blood T cells in healthy people across ages. Together with a sample-barcoded 5' primer, a J-beta primer mix was included in a second PCR lasting roughly 7 to 11 cycles. A single record per CDR3 protein comes from TCRdb applying MiXCR to the 5' RACE reads. The sample contains roughly 720,000 distinct CDR3 sequences, about 55% of which appear only once. The sample was blood. The receptor set was obtained from a man aged 80 or over in good health.

This clonotype was seen a handful of times. V usage is TRBV18 and J usage is TRBJ2-1, with TRBD2 matching 8 bases. With V trimmed by 6 bases and J by 8 bases, 0 bases remained unmatched. CDR3 length: 11 residues. In germline, CDR1 is KGHSH, CDR2 LQKENI. CDR3: CASSGGDEQFF. As DNA, the CDR3 is TGTGCCAGCTCCGGGGGGGATGAGCAGTTCTTC.

The chain carries TRBV6-5 and TRBJ2-4, with TRBD2 matching 10 bases. Trimming at V came to 4 bases and at J to 7 bases, leaving 10 bases not matched to a gene. This CDR3 is built from 16 residues. Looked up from germline, CDR1 is MNHEY and CDR2 is SVGAGI. The CDR3 loop reads CASSSLLAGGRNIQYF. In nucleotides, the CDR3 is TGTGCCAGCAGTTCCTTATTAGCGGGAGGAAGGAACATTCAGTACTTC.

V usage is TRBV20-1 and J usage is TRBJ1-5, with a weak D call TRBD1 (6 bases). Trimming stripped 0 bases from V and 6 bases from J, with 12 bases between. From germline, CDR1 is DFQATT and CDR2 SNEGSKA (reference sequence). CDR3 length: 14 amino acids. CDR3 loop: CSARDRGGGQPQHF. The CDR3 DNA follows: TGCAGTGCTAGAGATCGGGGGGGCGGTCAGCCCCAGCATTTT.

The V call is TRBV5-5, the J call TRBJ1-2; 9 bases match TRBD1. J was trimmed by 0 bases and V by 3 bases; bases with no gene match: 3. The germline gives CDR1 SGHKS, CDR2 YYEKEE (reference sequence). This CDR3 is built from 15 residues. The CDR3 DNA follows: TGTGCCAGCAGCTGGGGACAGGGTTCTAACTATGGCTACACCTTC. Translating it yields CASSWGQGSNYGYTF.

This clonotype was seen more than once but under ten times. The chain links TRBV6-5 to TRBJ1-2; unclear D gene. V was pared by 4 bases and J by 5 bases, with 17 bases between. The CDR3 is 15 residues long. Germline values: CDR1 MNHEY, CDR2 SVGAGI. The CDR3 is CASSSTGVGLYGYTF. The CDR3 bases are TGTGCCAGCAGTTCGACTGGGGTTGGGTTGTATGGCTACACCTTC.